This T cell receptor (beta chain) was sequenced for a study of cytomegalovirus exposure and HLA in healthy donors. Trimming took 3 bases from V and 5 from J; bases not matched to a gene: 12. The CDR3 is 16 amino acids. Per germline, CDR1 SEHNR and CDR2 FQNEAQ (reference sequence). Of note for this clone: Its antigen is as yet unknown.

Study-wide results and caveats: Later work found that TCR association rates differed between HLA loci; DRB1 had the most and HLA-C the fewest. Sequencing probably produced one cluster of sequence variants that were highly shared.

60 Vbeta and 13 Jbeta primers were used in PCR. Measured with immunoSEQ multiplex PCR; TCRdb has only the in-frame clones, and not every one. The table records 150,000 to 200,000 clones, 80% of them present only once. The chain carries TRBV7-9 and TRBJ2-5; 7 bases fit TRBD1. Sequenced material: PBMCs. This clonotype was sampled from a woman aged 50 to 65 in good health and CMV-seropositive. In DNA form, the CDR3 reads TGTGCCAGCAGCTTGGGAACAGGGGTCCCCGGGGAGACCCAGTACTTC. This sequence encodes CASSLGTGVPGETQYF.